A single sample is the source of the 20 T cell receptor beta chains below, sequenced in a study of a mutant IDH1 vaccine in newly diagnosed glioma. Produced via immunoSEQ multiplex PCR; TCRdb's table is partial and in-frame only. The data show roughly 70,000 clones, with 86% seen just once and 2.9% held by the top ten. Described time point: baseline, week 1 (first vaccination visit). Treatment here: pre-vaccination baseline after standard-of-care therapy. The sequences come from PBMCs, collected from a glioma patient treated with radiotherapy, temozolomide or both. The receptors were sampled from a man aged 30 to 39 with glioma.

The chain employs TRBV15 and TRBJ1-2, with 7 nucleotides matching TRBD1. J gave up 5 bases and V 5 bases, and 5 bases lay outside the gene matches. Germline V gene sequence: CDR1 LNHNV, CDR2 YYDKDF (reference sequence). The CDR3 spans 13 residues. The CDR3 here is CATSSHRGYGYTF. The CDR3, as DNA: TGTGCCACCAGCTCTCACAGGGGTTATGGCTACACCTTC.

This sequence joins TRBV5-6 and TRBJ2-1; a possible D gene is TRBD2 (5 bases). Between the trimmed V and J ends, which lost 4 bases and 9 bases, there was a span of 8 bases. Germline V gene lookup returns CDR1 SGHDT and CDR2 YYEEEE. There are 11 residues in the CDR3. CDR3 protein: CASSTRGEQFF. The CDR3, as DNA: TGTGCCAGCAGCACTCGGGGTGAGCAGTTCTTC.

V and J are TRBV5-1 and TRBJ1-1; 7 bases map to TRBD1. V was pared by 5 bases and J by 2 bases, with 6 bases of the junction left unmatched. The CDR3 has 14 amino acids. Germline lookup yields CDR1 SGHRS and CDR2 YFSETQ. The DNA of the CDR3 is TGCGCCAGCAGGGGACAGCAACCTAACACTGAAGCTTTCTTT. Translation: CASRGQQPNTEAFF.

A single count supports this clone. The V call is TRBV28, the J call TRBJ1-1, with D unresolved. Looked up from germline, CDR1 is MDHEN and CDR2 is SYDVKM. The ends were cut back, 4 bases at V and 8 bases at J, with 17 bases in the middle. The CDR3 spans 14 residues. CDR3 sequence: CASSSPEFRGEAFF. The CDR3 nucleotides read TGTGCCAGCAGTTCCCCCGAATTTCGCGGGGAAGCTTTCTTT.

This clone has a handful of counts. The genes are TRBV10-2 and TRBJ2-5, with 7 bases aligning to TRBD2. Unmatched junction bases numbered 5, after V lost 2 bases and J lost 5 bases. The CDR3 is 14 amino acids. Germline V gene lookup returns CDR1 WSHSY and CDR2 SAAADI. The CDR3: CASSERGVWETQYF. The CDR3 DNA follows: TGCGCCAGCAGTGAGCGGGGGGTCTGGGAGACCCAGTACTTC.

The chain couples TRBV5-1 to TRBJ1-1; TRBD1 matches at 8 bases. Germline CDR1 SGHRS, CDR2 YFSETQ. This CDR3 contains 12 residues. V lost 5 bases and J lost 4; bases outside the gene matches: 1. Written as DNA, the CDR3 is TGCGCCAGCAGACAGGGGGGCACTGAAGCTTTCTTT. This gives the protein CASRQGGTEAFF. Together with reference TRBV5-1 and TRBJ1-1, the CDR3 gives the full variable domain: KAGVTQTPRYLIKTRGQQVTLSCSPISGHRSVSWYQQTPGQGLQFLFEYFSETQRNKGNFPGRFSGRQFSNSRSEMNVSTLELGDSALYLCASRQGGTEAFFGQGTRLTVV.

The gene calls are TRBV2 and TRBJ2-2; TRBD1 matches at 10 bases. The CDR3 extends over 15 amino acids. CDR1 is SNHLY and CDR2 is FYNNEI in the germline V gene. V shed 5 bases, J shed 4 bases, and the junction held 4 bases outside the gene matches. CDR3 nucleotides: TGTGCCAGCAGTCGACAGGGGGCGGCCACCGGGGAGCTGTTTTTT. Translated: CASSRQGAATGELFF.

The V and J genes are TRBV7-2 and TRBJ2-3; D is unresolved. Germline CDR1 reads SGHTA; CDR2 reads FQGNSA. The CDR3 spans 12 residues. Trimming took off 4 bases at V and 2 bases at J, with 4 bases between the two ends. This chain's CDR3 is CASSYFTDTQYF. The CDR3 nucleotides are TGTGCCAGCAGCTACTTCACAGATACGCAGTATTTT.

The chain uses TRBV30 and TRBJ2-7; TRBD1 matches at 8 bases. The germline V gene has CDR1 GTSNPN and CDR2 SVGIG (reference sequence). The CDR3 spans 11 residues. The CDR3 sequence: CAFGQGNEQYF. The CDR3 region has the DNA TGTGCTTTCGGACAGGGAAACGAGCAGTACTTC.

The chain employs TRBV19 and TRBJ1-2; TRBD1 is a possible D gene (5 bases). The V end lost 6 bases, the J end lost 4 bases, and 15 bases lay between the germline ends. The CDR3 is 14 residues long. The germline gives CDR1 LNHDA, CDR2 SQIVND (reference sequence). The CDR3 DNA reads TGTGCCAGTAGCCCGGCGGGGGGTGGCTATGGCTACACCTTC. This sequence encodes CASSPAGGGYGYTF. The variable domain in full, completed from reference TRBV19 and TRBJ1-2, reads DGGITQSPKYLFRKEGQNVTLSCEQNLNHDAMYWYRQDPGQGLRLIYYSQIVNDFQKGDIAEGYSVSREKKESFPLTVTSAQKNPTAFYLCASSPAGGGYGYTFGSGTRLTVV.

Here the CDR3 DNA reads TGTGCCAGCGTGGGGCTTAATGAAAAACTGTTTTTT. It translates to CASVGLNEKLFF. This chain links TRBV18 with TRBJ1-4, with D possibly being TRBD1 (5 bases). The length of the CDR3 is 12 residues. Trimming cost V 8 bases and J 4 bases, with 8 bases left between them. Germline V gene data show CDR1 as KGHSH and CDR2 as LQKENI.

The chain joins TRBV27 to TRBJ1-1; no reliable D call. The V gene's germline CDR1 is MNHEY and CDR2 SMNVEV (reference sequence). V lost 1 base and J 4 bases, leaving 13 bases between the germline ends. The CDR3 consists of 15 residues. The CDR3 nucleotides are TGTGCCAGCAGTTTATGGAGTTCAACTAGCACTGAAGCTTTCTTT. This sequence encodes CASSLWSSTSTEAFF.

The rearrangement joins TRBV5-4 to TRBJ1-6; TRBD1 aligns across 9 bases. J was trimmed by 5 bases and V by 6 bases; bases with no gene match: 6. Germline V CDR1 and CDR2: SGHNT, YYREEE (reference sequence). The CDR3 is made up of 15 amino acids. In DNA form, the CDR3 reads TGTGCCAGCAACCGGGACAGGGCCCATAATTCACCCCTCCACTTT. Encoded protein: CASNRDRAHNSPLHF.

The chain employs TRBV6-1 and TRBJ2-3; D is perhaps TRBD2 (5 bases). The CDR3 runs to 12 residues. Germline assignment: CDR1 MNHNS and CDR2 SASEGT. Trimming cost V 2 bases and J 7 bases, with 7 bases left between them. CDR3 residues: CASSERGNTQYF. In DNA form, the CDR3 reads TGTGCCAGCAGTGAACGGGGTAATACGCAGTATTTT.

The chain combines TRBV6-5 with TRBJ2-6, with 7 bases matching TRBD1. V shed 6 bases, J shed 2 bases, and the junction held 4 bases outside the gene matches. Germline CDR1 MNHEY, CDR2 SVGAGI. CDR3 size: 15 residues. The CDR3: CASSDTGAGANVLTF. CDR3 in DNA: TGTGCCAGCAGCGACACAGGGGCTGGGGCCAACGTCCTGACTTTC.

This sequence joins TRBV11-2 and TRBJ2-1; D is undetermined. Germline V gene data show CDR1 as SGHAT and CDR2 as FQNNGV. V was cut by 3 bases and J by 4 bases, with 10 bases left in between. The CDR3 is 14 amino acids. The CDR3, as DNA: TGTGCCAGCAGCTTGGTGTCGGAATACAATGAGCAGTTCTTC. This codes for CASSLVSEYNEQFF.

The rearrangement uses TRBV27 and TRBJ2-2; D remains ambiguous. With 6 bases removed from V and 3 bases from J, the gap between germline ends came to 11 bases. Germline CDR1 and CDR2: MNHEY and SMNVEV (reference sequence). The CDR3 runs 14 residues. The CDR3 DNA reads as TGTGCCAGCAGCCACCAAAAATACACCGGGGAGCTGTTTTTT. This translates into CASSHQKYTGELFF.

V and J are TRBV15 and TRBJ2-2, with 7 bases fitting TRBD2. Germline CDR1 reads LNHNV; CDR2 reads YYDKDF (reference sequence). CDR3 length equals 15 residues. J was trimmed by 4 bases and V by 1 base; bases with no gene match: 3. As DNA, the CDR3 is TGTGCCACCAGCAGAGGAGGGAGGGCCACCGGGGAGCTGTTTTTT. Its protein is CATSRGGRATGELFF.

This clone has only one observation. The V call is TRBV11-3, the J call TRBJ2-1; D unclear. V was pared by 5 bases and J by 2 bases, with 13 bases between. This CDR3 comprises 15 residues. CDR1 is SGHNT and CDR2 is YENEEA in the germline V gene. This chain's CDR3 is CASSDRHQPYNEQFF. DNA for the CDR3: TGTGCCAGCAGCGATCGACACCAACCCTACAATGAGCAGTTCTTC.

The V call is TRBV4-1, the J call TRBJ1-5, with 9 bases fitting TRBD1. The CDR3 spans 17 residues. Germline loops: CDR1 MGHRA, CDR2 YSYEKL. Losses at the gene ends were 2 bases for V and 4 bases for J; bases not matched to a gene: 9. The CDR3 sequence: CASSQQDRGRKNQPQHF. CDR3 bases: TGCGCCAGCAGCCAACAGGACAGGGGAAGAAAAAATCAGCCCCAGCATTTT.